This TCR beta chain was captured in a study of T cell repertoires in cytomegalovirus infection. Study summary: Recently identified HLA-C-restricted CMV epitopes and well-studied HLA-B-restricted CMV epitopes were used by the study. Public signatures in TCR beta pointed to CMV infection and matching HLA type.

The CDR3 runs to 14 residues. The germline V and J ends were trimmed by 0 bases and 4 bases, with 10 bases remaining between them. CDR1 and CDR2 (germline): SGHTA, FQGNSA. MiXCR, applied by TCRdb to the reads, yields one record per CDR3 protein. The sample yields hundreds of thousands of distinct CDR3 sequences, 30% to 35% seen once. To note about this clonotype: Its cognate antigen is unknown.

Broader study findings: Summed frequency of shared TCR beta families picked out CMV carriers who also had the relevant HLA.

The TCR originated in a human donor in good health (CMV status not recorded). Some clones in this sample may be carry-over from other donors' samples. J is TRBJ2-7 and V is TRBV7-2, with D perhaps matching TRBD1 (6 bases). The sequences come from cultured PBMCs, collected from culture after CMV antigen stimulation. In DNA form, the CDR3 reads TGTGCCAGCAGCTTAGCCGTTACAGGGTACGAGCAGTACTTC. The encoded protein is CASSLAVTGYEQYF. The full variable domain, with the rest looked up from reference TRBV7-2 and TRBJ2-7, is GAGVSQSPSNKVTEKGKDVELRCDPISGHTALYWYRQSLGQGLEFLIYFQGNSAPDKSGLPSDRFSAERTGGSVSTLTIQRTQQEDSAVYLCASSLAVTGYEQYFGPGTRLTVT.